The present entry profiles one T cell receptor beta chain with its context. The antigen is unknown. The data were taken from a study of cytomegalovirus exposure and HLA in healthy donors. Overall study results and limits: Of the V segments, some could not be distinguished, including TRBV6-2 and TRBV6-3, and were excluded.

It was with 60 Vbeta and 13 Jbeta primers that the PCR ran. Clones were sequenced by immunoSEQ multiplex PCR, and TCRdb holds only the in-frame ones, with some missing. Of some 130,000 clones detected, 70% to 80% appear once; the ten largest clones hold 2% to 2.5%. Germline-derived CDR1 and CDR2 are MDHEN and SYDVKM. V lost 4 bases and J lost 6, with 8 bases in between. The CDR3 is 12 amino acids. Regarding donors, all were healthy bone marrow donors. Nominal health characterized the donors when sampled, though unrecorded immune exposures were likely. Sequenced: PBMCs. This receptor was taken from a man younger than 45 in good health and CMV-seronegative. The rearrangement joins TRBV28 to TRBJ2-3; D ambiguous. DNA of the CDR3: TGTGCCAGCAGTTCCTCTATGGATACGCAGTATTTT. Encoded protein: CASSSSMDTQYF.